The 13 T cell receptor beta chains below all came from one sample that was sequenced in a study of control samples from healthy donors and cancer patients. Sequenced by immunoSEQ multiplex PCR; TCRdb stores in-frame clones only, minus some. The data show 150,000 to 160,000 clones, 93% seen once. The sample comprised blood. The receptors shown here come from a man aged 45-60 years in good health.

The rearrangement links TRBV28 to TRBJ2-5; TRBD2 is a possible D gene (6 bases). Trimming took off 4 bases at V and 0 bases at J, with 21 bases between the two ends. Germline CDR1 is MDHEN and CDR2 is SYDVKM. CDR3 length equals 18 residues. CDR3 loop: CASSSGSGRWDYQETQYF. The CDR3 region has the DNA TGTGCCAGCAGTTCGGGTAGCGGAAGGTGGGACTACCAAGAGACCCAGTACTTC.

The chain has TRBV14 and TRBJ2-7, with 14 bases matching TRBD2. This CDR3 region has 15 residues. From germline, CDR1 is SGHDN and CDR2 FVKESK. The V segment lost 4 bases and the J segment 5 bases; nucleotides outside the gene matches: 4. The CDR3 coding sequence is TGTGCCAGCAGCCCGAGGGGACTAGCGGGAGACGAGCAGTACTTC. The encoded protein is CASSPRGLAGDEQYF.

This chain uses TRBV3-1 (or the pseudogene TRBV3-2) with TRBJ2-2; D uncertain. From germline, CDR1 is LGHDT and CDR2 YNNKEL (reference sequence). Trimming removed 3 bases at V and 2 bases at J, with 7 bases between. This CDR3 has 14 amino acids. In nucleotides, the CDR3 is TGTGCCAGCAGCCATGGCCTAAACACCGGGGAGCTGTTTTTT. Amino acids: CASSHGLNTGELFF.

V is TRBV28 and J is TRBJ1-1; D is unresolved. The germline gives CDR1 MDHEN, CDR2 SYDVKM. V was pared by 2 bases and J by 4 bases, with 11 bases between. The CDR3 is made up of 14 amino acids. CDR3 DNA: TGTGCCAGCAGTTTAGCTGGGAGTAGCACTGAAGCTTTCTTT. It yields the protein CASSLAGSSTEAFF.

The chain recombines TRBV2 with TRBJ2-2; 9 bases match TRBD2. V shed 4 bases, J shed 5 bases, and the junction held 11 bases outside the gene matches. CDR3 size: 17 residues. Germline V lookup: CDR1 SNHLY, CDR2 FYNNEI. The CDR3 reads CASSVRSGRPWTGELFF. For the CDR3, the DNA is TGTGCCAGCAGTGTAAGGAGCGGGAGGCCGTGGACCGGGGAGCTGTTTTTT.

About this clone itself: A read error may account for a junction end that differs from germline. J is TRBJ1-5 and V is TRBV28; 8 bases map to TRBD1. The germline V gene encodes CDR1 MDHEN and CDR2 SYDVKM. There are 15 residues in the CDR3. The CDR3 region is CANSHGQGNSQPQHF. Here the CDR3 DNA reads TGTGCCAACAGTCATGGACAGGGTAATAGTCAGCCCCAGCATTTT.

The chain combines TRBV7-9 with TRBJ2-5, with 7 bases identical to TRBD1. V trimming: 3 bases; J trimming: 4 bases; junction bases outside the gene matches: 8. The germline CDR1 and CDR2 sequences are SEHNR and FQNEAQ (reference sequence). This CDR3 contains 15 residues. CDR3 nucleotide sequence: TGTGCCAGCAGCTTGGGGCGAGGGGGCGGAGAGACCCAGTACTTC. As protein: CASSLGRGGGETQYF.

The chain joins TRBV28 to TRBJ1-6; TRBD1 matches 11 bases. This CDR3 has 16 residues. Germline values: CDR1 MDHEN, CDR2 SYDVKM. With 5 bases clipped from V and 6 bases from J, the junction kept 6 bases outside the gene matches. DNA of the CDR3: TGTGCCAGCAGTCCGACGGGACAGGGGGTTAATTCACCCCTCCACTTT. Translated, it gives CASSPTGQGVNSPLHF.

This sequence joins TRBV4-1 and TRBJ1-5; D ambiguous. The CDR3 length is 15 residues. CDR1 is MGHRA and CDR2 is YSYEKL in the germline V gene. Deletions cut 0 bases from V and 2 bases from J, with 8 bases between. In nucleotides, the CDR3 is TGCGCCAGCAGCCAAGAGGCCGTCCGCAATCAGCCCCAGCATTTT. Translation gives CASSQEAVRNQPQHF.

For the CDR3, the DNA is TGTGCCAGCAGTTTAGAAAAGGGAATGTCGGCTTTCTTT. Translation gives CASSLEKGMSAFF. This chain links TRBV12-3 or TRBV12-4 with TRBJ1-1, with D hard to call. V dropped 1 base and J dropped 11 bases, with 14 bases sitting between them. This CDR3 is built from 13 residues.

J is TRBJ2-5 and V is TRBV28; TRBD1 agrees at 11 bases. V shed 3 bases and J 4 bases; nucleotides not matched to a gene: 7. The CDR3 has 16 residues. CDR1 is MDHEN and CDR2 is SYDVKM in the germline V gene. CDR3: CASSFSGQGGIETQYF. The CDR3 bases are TGTGCCAGCAGTTTTTCGGGACAGGGGGGGATAGAGACCCAGTACTTC.

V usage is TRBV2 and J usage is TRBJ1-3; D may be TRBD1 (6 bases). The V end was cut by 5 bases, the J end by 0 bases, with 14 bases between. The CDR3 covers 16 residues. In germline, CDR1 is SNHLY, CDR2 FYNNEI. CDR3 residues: CASSITGTYSGNTIYF. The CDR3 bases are TGTGCCAGCAGTATTACCGGGACATACTCTGGAAACACCATATATTTT. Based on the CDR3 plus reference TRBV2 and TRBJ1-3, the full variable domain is EPEVTQTPSHQVTQMGQEVILRCVPISNHLYFYWYRQILGQKVEFLVSFYNNEISEKSEIFDDQFSVERPDGSNFTLKIRSTKLEDSAMYFCASSITGTYSGNTIYFGEGSWLTVV.

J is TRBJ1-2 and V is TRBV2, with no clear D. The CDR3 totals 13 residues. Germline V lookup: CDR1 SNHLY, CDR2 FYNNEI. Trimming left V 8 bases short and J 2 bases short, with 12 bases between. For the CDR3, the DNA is TGTGCCAGCGGGGAACAGCGAAACTATGGCTACACCTTC. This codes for CASGEQRNYGYTF.